The rows below give T cell receptor beta chains drawn from one sample of a study of blood T cell repertoires in COVID-19. Sequencing was performed with immunoSEQ multiplex PCR; in TCRdb, only in-frame clones are kept and a portion is missing. Of about 64,000 clones in the sample, 90% were seen once. Sequenced material: peripheral blood. The receptor source for this set is a woman aged 80 or over with active COVID-19. Each CDR3 is given with its conserved first and last residue. D genes are given only for firm matches. Clone size appears in some rows only: once, few, many, or a class for an expanded clone.

d_call: -
v_call: TRBV10-1
clone_size: -
j_call: TRBJ1-2
cdr3_aa: CASSESALNYGYTF
cdr3_nt: TGCGCCAGCAGTGAGTCGGCCTTAAACTATGGCTACACCTTC

d_call: -
v_call: TRBV7-9
clone_size: -
j_call: TRBJ2-7
cdr3_aa: CASSSPGAYEQYF
cdr3_nt: TGTGCCAGCAGCTCTCCGGGGGCCTACGAGCAGTACTTC

d_call: -
v_call: TRBV28
clone_size: once
j_call: TRBJ1-5
cdr3_aa: CASTNRGSGNQPQHF
cdr3_nt: TGTGCCAGCACAAATAGGGGGTCGGGCAATCAGCCCCAGCATTTT

d_call: -
v_call: TRBV7-9
clone_size: -
j_call: TRBJ1-1
cdr3_aa: CASTEQENTEAFF
cdr3_nt: TGTGCCAGCACCGAGCAGGAAAACACTGAAGCTTTCTTT

d_call: TRBD2
v_call: TRBV19
clone_size: few
j_call: TRBJ2-1
cdr3_aa: CASSDSGGLHNEQFF
cdr3_nt: TGTGCCAGTAGTGACTCGGGGGGACTACACAATGAGCAGTTCTTC

d_call: TRBD2
v_call: TRBV19
clone_size: -
j_call: TRBJ2-2
cdr3_aa: CASSRGGGTGELFF
cdr3_nt: TGTGCCAGTAGTAGGGGGGGTGGCACCGGGGAGCTGTTTTTT

d_call: -
v_call: TRBV27
clone_size: -
j_call: TRBJ1-6
cdr3_aa: CASSFGGLNSPLHF
cdr3_nt: TGTGCCAGCAGTTTTGGCGGACTGAATTCACCCCTCCACTTT

d_call: -
v_call: TRBV28
clone_size: -
j_call: TRBJ2-1
cdr3_aa: CASSLLTVYNEQFF
cdr3_nt: TGTGCCAGCAGTTTGTTAACAGTATACAATGAGCAGTTCTTC

d_call: -
v_call: TRBV2
clone_size: -
j_call: TRBJ1-1
cdr3_aa: CASSDHQDLMNTEAFF
cdr3_nt: TGTGCCAGCAGTGATCATCAGGACTTAATGAACACTGAAGCTTTCTTT

d_call: TRBD1
v_call: TRBV18
clone_size: -
j_call: TRBJ1-5
cdr3_aa: CASSPGQGYNQPQHF
cdr3_nt: TGTGCCAGCTCACCGGGACAGGGATACAATCAGCCCCAGCATTTT

d_call: -
v_call: TRBV2
clone_size: -
j_call: TRBJ2-6
cdr3_aa: CASSLDVSNVLTF
cdr3_nt: TGTGCCAGCAGTTTAGATGTGTCCAACGTCCTGACTTTC

d_call: TRBD2
v_call: TRBV3-1/TRBV3-2
clone_size: -
j_call: TRBJ2-2
cdr3_aa: CASSPTGTRSGELFF
cdr3_nt: TGTGCCAGCAGTCCAACCGGGACTAGGAGCGGGGAGCTGTTTTTT

d_call: -
v_call: TRBV6-2/TRBV6-3
clone_size: -
j_call: TRBJ1-6
cdr3_aa: CASSYIPRGLNSPLHF
cdr3_nt: TGTGCCAGCAGTTACATCCCAAGGGGCCTCAATTCACCCCTCCACTTT

d_call: TRBD2
v_call: TRBV28
clone_size: -
j_call: TRBJ2-7
cdr3_aa: CASSLTGRPYEQYF
cdr3_nt: TGTGCCAGCAGTTTAACCGGGAGGCCCTACGAGCAGTACTTC

d_call: TRBD1
v_call: TRBV27
clone_size: -
j_call: TRBJ1-3
cdr3_aa: CASRPGGLGGHSGNTIYF
cdr3_nt: TGTGCCAGCAGACCAGGGGGTTTGGGGGGCCACTCTGGAAACACCATATATTTT

d_call: -
v_call: TRBV24-1
clone_size: -
j_call: TRBJ1-5
cdr3_aa: CATSGGDGEPQHF
cdr3_nt: TGTGCCACCAGTGGGGGGGACGGCGAGCCCCAGCATTTT

d_call: -
v_call: TRBV28
clone_size: -
j_call: TRBJ2-3
cdr3_aa: CASSPVGAGARTDTQYF
cdr3_nt: TGTGCCAGCAGTCCCGTCGGGGCGGGGGCCCGCACAGATACGCAGTATTTT

d_call: -
v_call: TRBV5-8
clone_size: -
j_call: TRBJ1-2
cdr3_aa: CASTTREGFNYGYTF
cdr3_nt: TGTGCCAGCACCACCCGGGAAGGCTTTAACTATGGCTACACCTTC

d_call: -
v_call: TRBV24-1
clone_size: -
j_call: TRBJ1-5
cdr3_aa: CATSDPQSYQPQHF
cdr3_nt: TGTGCCACCAGTGATCCCCAGTCGTATCAGCCCCAGCATTTT

d_call: -
v_call: TRBV5-5
clone_size: -
j_call: TRBJ2-1
cdr3_aa: CASSRGDSSYNEQFF
cdr3_nt: TGTGCCAGCAGCCGAGGAGACAGCTCCTACAATGAGCAGTTCTTC

d_call: -
v_call: TRBV28
clone_size: -
j_call: TRBJ2-5
cdr3_aa: CASSPGGGETQYF
cdr3_nt: TGTGCCAGCAGTCCGGGTGGGGGGGAGACCCAGTACTTC

d_call: TRBD2
v_call: TRBV27
clone_size: once
j_call: TRBJ2-3
cdr3_aa: CASSRTSGSTDTQYF
cdr3_nt: TGTGCCAGCAGCCGGACTAGCGGTAGCACAGATACGCAGTATTTT

d_call: TRBD1
v_call: TRBV5-6
clone_size: -
j_call: TRBJ1-2
cdr3_aa: CASSYGQGSGYTF
cdr3_nt: TGTGCCAGCAGCTACGGACAGGGCAGTGGCTACACCTTC

d_call: -
v_call: TRBV11-3
clone_size: -
j_call: TRBJ2-1
cdr3_aa: CASSLARYNEQFF
cdr3_nt: TGTGCCAGCAGCTTAGCCCGGTACAATGAGCAGTTCTTC

d_call: -
v_call: TRBV11-2
clone_size: -
j_call: TRBJ1-3
cdr3_aa: CASSLGTSSGNTIYF
cdr3_nt: TGTGCCAGCAGCTTAGGCACGAGCTCTGGAAACACCATATATTTT

d_call: TRBD1
v_call: TRBV2
clone_size: -
j_call: TRBJ1-4
cdr3_aa: CASKDPGQGNEKLFF
cdr3_nt: TGTGCCAGCAAAGACCCGGGACAGGGTAATGAAAAACTGTTTTTT

d_call: -
v_call: TRBV18
clone_size: -
j_call: TRBJ2-7
cdr3_aa: CASSRGREAYEQYF
cdr3_nt: TGTGCCAGCTCCCGCGGGCGGGAAGCCTACGAGCAGTACTTC

d_call: -
v_call: TRBV11-2
clone_size: -
j_call: TRBJ2-5
cdr3_aa: CASSLVRGLSQETQYF
cdr3_nt: TGTGCCAGCAGCTTAGTTCGGGGACTGAGCCAAGAGACCCAGTACTTC

d_call: TRBD2
v_call: TRBV28
clone_size: few
j_call: TRBJ2-7
cdr3_aa: CASSFFASGSLYEQYF
cdr3_nt: TGTGCCAGCAGTTTTTTTGCTAGCGGGAGCCTCTACGAGCAGTACTTC

d_call: -
v_call: TRBV3-1/TRBV3-2
clone_size: -
j_call: TRBJ2-5
cdr3_aa: CASSQLARETQYF
cdr3_nt: TGTGCCAGCAGCCAACTAGCGCGGGAGACCCAGTACTTC

d_call: TRBD1
v_call: TRBV6-5
clone_size: -
j_call: TRBJ1-1
cdr3_aa: CASSRGTGNTEAFF
cdr3_nt: TGTGCCAGCAGTCGAGGGACAGGGAACACTGAAGCTTTCTTT

d_call: -
v_call: TRBV11-2
clone_size: -
j_call: TRBJ1-1
cdr3_aa: CASSYRGGATEAFF
cdr3_nt: TGTGCCAGCAGCTACCGAGGGGGGGCCACTGAAGCTTTCTTT

d_call: -
v_call: TRBV27
clone_size: -
j_call: TRBJ2-3
cdr3_aa: CASSFFPPTGENTDTQYF
cdr3_nt: TGTGCCAGCAGTTTTTTTCCACCTACGGGGGAAAACACAGATACGCAGTATTTT

d_call: TRBD1
v_call: TRBV5-1
clone_size: -
j_call: TRBJ1-1
cdr3_aa: CASSLETGVTEAFF
cdr3_nt: TGCGCCAGCAGCTTGGAGACAGGGGTCACTGAAGCTTTCTTT

d_call: -
v_call: TRBV4-2
clone_size: -
j_call: TRBJ1-1
cdr3_aa: CASSQELRSTEAFF
cdr3_nt: TGTGCCAGCAGCCAAGAGTTAAGGAGCACTGAAGCTTTCTTT

d_call: -
v_call: TRBV5-4
clone_size: -
j_call: TRBJ1-2
cdr3_aa: CASSPRRTELNYGYTF
cdr3_nt: TGTGCCAGCAGTCCCCGGCGGACAGAACTAAACTATGGCTACACCTTC

d_call: -
v_call: TRBV18
clone_size: -
j_call: TRBJ1-1
cdr3_aa: CASSPERFAFF
cdr3_nt: TGTGCCAGCTCACCCGAGAGGTTTGCTTTCTTT

d_call: -
v_call: TRBV6-1
clone_size: -
j_call: TRBJ2-2
cdr3_aa: CASSEYAGANTGELFF
cdr3_nt: TGTGCCAGCAGTGAATACGCAGGGGCGAACACCGGGGAGCTGTTTTTT

d_call: TRBD1
v_call: TRBV27
clone_size: -
j_call: TRBJ2-3
cdr3_aa: CASSLDRGADTQYF
cdr3_nt: TGTGCCAGCAGTTTAGACAGGGGTGCAGATACGCAGTATTTT

d_call: TRBD1
v_call: TRBV7-2
clone_size: -
j_call: TRBJ1-6
cdr3_aa: CASSPATGVDSPLHF
cdr3_nt: TGTGCCAGCAGCCCAGCGACAGGGGTTGATTCACCCCTCCACTTT

d_call: TRBD1
v_call: TRBV9
clone_size: -
j_call: TRBJ1-1
cdr3_aa: CASSPRQGANTEAFF
cdr3_nt: TGTGCCAGCAGCCCCCGACAGGGGGCGAATACTGAAGCTTTCTTT

d_call: TRBD2
v_call: TRBV3-1/TRBV3-2
clone_size: once
j_call: TRBJ2-1
cdr3_aa: CASSQVAGGPNEQFF
cdr3_nt: TGTGCCAGCAGCCAAGTGGCGGGAGGGCCAAATGAGCAGTTCTTC

d_call: TRBD2
v_call: TRBV7-2
clone_size: -
j_call: TRBJ2-5
cdr3_aa: CASSFLADETQYF
cdr3_nt: TGTGCCAGCAGCTTCCTAGCGGATGAGACCCAGTACTTC

d_call: TRBD1
v_call: TRBV3-1/TRBV3-2
clone_size: -
j_call: TRBJ2-7
cdr3_aa: CASSPRGQGAYEQYF
cdr3_nt: TGTGCCAGCAGCCCCCGAGGACAGGGGGCCTACGAGCAGTACTTC

d_call: TRBD1
v_call: TRBV6-6
clone_size: -
j_call: TRBJ2-7
cdr3_aa: CASGGTGVSYEQYF
cdr3_nt: TGTGCCAGTGGGGGGACAGGGGTCTCCTACGAGCAGTACTTC

d_call: -
v_call: TRBV10-3
clone_size: -
j_call: TRBJ2-3
cdr3_aa: CAISESGGGSDTQYF
cdr3_nt: TGTGCCATCAGTGAGTCTGGCGGGGGCTCAGATACGCAGTATTTT

d_call: -
v_call: TRBV7-2
clone_size: -
j_call: TRBJ1-4
cdr3_aa: CASSLGRSEKLFF
cdr3_nt: TGTGCCAGCAGCTTAGGGCGGAGTGAAAAACTGTTTTTT

d_call: TRBD2
v_call: TRBV7-2
clone_size: -
j_call: TRBJ2-7
cdr3_aa: CASTQSSSGSSYEQYF
cdr3_nt: TGTGCCAGCACCCAGTCGTCTAGCGGGAGCTCCTACGAGCAGTACTTC

d_call: -
v_call: TRBV5-4
clone_size: -
j_call: TRBJ2-1
cdr3_aa: CASSLRTEEEQFF
cdr3_nt: TGTGCCAGCAGCCTAAGGACGGAGGAAGAGCAGTTCTTC